This T cell receptor (beta chain) was sequenced for a study of CD8+ T cells in alopecia areata. Background on the study: Patients in the treated group were given tofacitinib by mouth, 5 to 10 mg twice a day.

CDR1 SGHTA and CDR2 FQGNSA come from the germline V gene. The CDR3 length is 14 residues. Deletions cut 1 base from V and 11 bases from J, with 12 bases between. Following extraction, RNA underwent reverse transcription to cDNA, which served as the sequencing template. Only in-frame clones appear in the TCRdb table, and some are missing; sequencing was by immunoSEQ multiplex PCR. Of around 50,000 clones listed, 96% are singletons. V and J are TRBV7-2 and TRBJ1-6; D might be TRBD1 (6 bases). The source is a human donor with alopecia areata. The sample was CD8+ T cells sorted from blood, taken at week 0. The CDR3 nucleotides read TGTGCCAGCAGCTTAGATCTGGGGGCCCCACCCCTCCACTTT. Its protein product is CASSLDLGAPPLHF.